What follows are 20 T cell receptor beta chains derived from one specimen sequenced in a study of identical twins. One entry per CDR3 protein, called by TCRdb with MiXCR from the 5' RACE reads. The table lists 640,000 or so distinct CDR3 sequences, 5.5% to 6.5% of them singletons, with about 1.8% in the top ten. The sequencing sample was made of naive T cells sorted from blood. The receptors come from a man aged 18 to 35 in good health.

Only a few counts were recorded for this clonotype. The V and J genes are TRBV7-2 and TRBJ2-3, with D perhaps TRBD1 or TRBD2 (5 bases each). This CDR3 spans 15 amino acids. Germline lookup yields CDR1 SGHTA and CDR2 FQGNSA. Trimming pared 5 bases from V and 2 bases from J, leaving 14 bases between. The chain's CDR3 is CASSLSSGHTDTQYF. The CDR3 nucleotides read TGTGCCAGCAGCCTCTCCAGCGGACACACAGATACGCAGTATTTT.

The sample holds many counts of this clonotype. The J gene is TRBJ2-1, the V gene TRBV7-2, with 11 bases fitting TRBD2. CDR1 SGHTA and CDR2 FQGNSA come from the germline V gene. V lost 5 bases and J lost 3; bases outside the gene matches: 9. CDR3 length: 17 amino acids. The CDR3 bases are TGTGCCAGCAGCACTTTCCTCGGGACTAGCGGCTACAATGAGCAGTTCTTC. Translated, it gives CASSTFLGTSGYNEQFF.

This clonotype was seen many times. The V and J genes are TRBV11-2 and TRBJ2-7; no clear D. CDR1 is SGHAT and CDR2 is FQNNGV in the germline V gene. With 2 bases removed from V and 2 bases from J, the gap between germline ends came to 13 bases. The CDR3 is 15 residues long. The CDR3 loop reads CASSLTEGPTYEQYV. For the CDR3, the DNA is TGTGCCAGCAGCTTAACTGAAGGACCCACCTACGAGCAGTACGTC.

The chain recombines TRBV28 with TRBJ2-4; no firm D call. Trimming cost V 5 bases and J 0 bases, with 11 bases left between them. CDR3 length: 15 amino acids. Germline values: CDR1 MDHEN, CDR2 SYDVKM. In nucleotides, the CDR3 is TGTGCCAGCAGTCTACAAAAACTAGCCAAAAACATTCAGTACTTC. Translating it yields CASSLQKLAKNIQYF.

The V call is TRBV21-1, the J call TRBJ2-1; the D call TRBD2 from the table was never checked on the DNA. TRBV21-1 is an annotated pseudogene. This CDR3 has 15 residues. This CDR3 is CASSKRTRIYNEQFF. CDR3 coding DNA: TGTGCCAGCAGCAAAAGGACTAGGATCTACAATGAGCAGTTCTTC.

The chain uses TRBV2 and TRBJ2-3; D is perhaps TRBD2 (6 bases). Germline V lookup: CDR1 SNHLY, CDR2 FYNNEI. There are 15 residues in the CDR3. V was shortened by 10 bases and J by 4 bases, with 21 bases between the two germline ends. For the CDR3, the DNA is TGTGCCACCCAGGAAGCGGGCCGGGCCCCAGATACGCAGTATTTT. Translating it yields CATQEAGRAPDTQYF.

This clonotype has a count of ten or more. This chain uses TRBV7-9 with TRBJ2-5; 8 bases line up with TRBD1. Germline V gene sequence: CDR1 SEHNR, CDR2 FQNEAQ (reference sequence). Germline trimming cut 5 bases from V and 4 bases from J; bases unmatched to any gene: 9. The CDR3 is 15 amino acids. This CDR3 is CASSPDRVGGETQYF. CDR3 sequence (DNA): TGTGCCAGCAGCCCGGACAGGGTAGGAGGAGAGACCCAGTACTTC.

This clonotype was counted many times. The chain recombines TRBV5-1 with TRBJ2-3; D remains unclear. Trimming shortened V by 1 base and J by 2 bases, and 11 bases separated the two germline ends. This CDR3 region has 15 residues. Germline-derived CDR1 and CDR2 are SGHRS and YFSETQ. The CDR3 nucleotides read TGCGCCAGCAGCTTGCCGGAGTGGCCCACAGATACGCAGTATTTT. Encoded protein: CASSLPEWPTDTQYF. Full variable domain (missing parts from reference TRBV5-1 and TRBJ2-3): KAGVTQTPRYLIKTRGQQVTLSCSPISGHRSVSWYQQTPGQGLQFLFEYFSETQRNKGNFPGRFSGRQFSNSRSEMNVSTLELGDSALYLCASSLPEWPTDTQYFGPGTRLTVL.

The rearrangement links TRBV6-5 to TRBJ2-2; 8 nucleotides match TRBD2. The CDR3 totals 15 residues. Trimming removed 4 bases from V and 4 bases from J; junction bases left unmatched: 5. Germline lookup yields CDR1 MNHEY and CDR2 SVGAGI. Here the CDR3 DNA reads TGTGCCAGCAGTTTTCGAGCGGGAGCCACCGGGGAGCTGTTTTTT. This sequence encodes CASSFRAGATGELFF.

This clonotype was observed at least ten times. The gene calls are TRBV5-1 and TRBJ2-2; D remains unclear. CDR3 size: 14 residues. The V end was cut by 4 bases, the J end by 0 bases, with 7 bases between. In germline, CDR1 is SGHRS, CDR2 YFSETQ. As DNA, the CDR3 is TGCGCCAGCAGCCCACAGTCGAACACCGGGGAGCTGTTTTTT. This encodes CASSPQSNTGELFF.

This clonotype was counted many times. This chain connects TRBV29-1 to TRBJ2-3, with 8 bases identical to TRBD1. This CDR3 is 21 amino acids long. Germline loops: CDR1 SQVTM, CDR2 ANQGSEA. V lost 7 bases, J lost 6 bases, and 33 bases stayed unmatched. The CDR3 here is CSGEWADRGIREKGRSDTQYF. Written as DNA, the CDR3 is TGCAGCGGGGAATGGGCAGACAGGGGAATACGGGAGAAGGGAAGGTCGGATACGCAGTATTTT.

This clonotype was counted only a few times. J is TRBJ2-1 and V is TRBV5-1; D assignment may be TRBD1 or TRBD2 (5 bases each). CDR3 length: 17 amino acids. Germline V gives CDR1 SGHRS, CDR2 YFSETQ. Deletions cut 4 bases from V and 9 bases from J, with 26 bases between. The CDR3 region has the DNA TGCGCCAGCAGCCCACAAGGGACCTCGGTAGTCCCCCCTGAGCAGTTCTTC. This encodes CASSPQGTSVVPPEQFF. The full variable domain, rest sourced from reference TRBV5-1 and TRBJ2-1, is KAGVTQTPRYLIKTRGQQVTLSCSPISGHRSVSWYQQTPGQGLQFLFEYFSETQRNKGNFPGRFSGRQFSNSRSEMNVSTLELGDSALYLCASSPQGTSVVPPEQFFGPGTRLTVL.

This clonotype was detected many times. CDR3 sequence (DNA): TGTGCCACCAGTGACCAAACAGGGTCTGAGCAGTTCTTC. Translation gives CATSDQTGSEQFF. V gene TRBV24-1 combines with J gene TRBJ2-1; D perhaps matches TRBD1 (6 bases). Between the trimmed V and J ends, which lost 4 bases and 9 bases, there was a span of 12 bases. From germline, CDR1 is KGHDR and CDR2 SFDVKD. CDR3 length: 13 amino acids.

This clonotype was seen a few times. V is TRBV7-2 and J is TRBJ2-6, with D unclear. V gave up 10 bases and J gave up 0 bases, with 7 bases separating them. Germline CDR1 is SGHTA and CDR2 is FQGNSA. The CDR3 length is 13 residues. CDR3 nucleotide sequence: TGTGCCACCGCCGACTCTGGGGCCAACGTCCTGACTTTC. Translated: CATADSGANVLTF.

V usage is TRBV6-2 or TRBV6-3 and J usage is TRBJ2-5; D may match TRBD1 or TRBD2 (6 bases each). The germline V gene has CDR1 MNHEY and CDR2 SVGEGT. Trimming stripped 4 bases from V and 5 bases from J, with 20 bases between. The CDR3 consists of 16 residues. As DNA, the CDR3 is TGTGCCAGCAGTTGGAAGGTCGGGGGCGAGATGGAGACCCAGTACTTC. Protein product: CASSWKVGGEMETQYF.

The chain joins TRBV4-3 to TRBJ2-5; D may be TRBD1 (6 bases). Germline V gene lookup returns CDR1 LGHNA and CDR2 YSLEER. The CDR3 is 15 residues long. V was pared by 0 bases and J by 5 bases, with 13 bases between. For the CDR3, the DNA is TGCGCCAGCAGCCAAGACTTTGGGGGCGTGGAGACCCAGTACTTC. Its protein is CASSQDFGGVETQYF.

The sample holds many counts of this clonotype. The rearrangement uses TRBV12-3 or TRBV12-4 and TRBJ2-4; D might be TRBD2 (6 bases). V was shortened by 4 bases and J by 9 bases, with 22 bases between the two germline ends. This CDR3 region has 16 residues. The CDR3 coding sequence is TGTGCCAGCAGTTCTTTTCTATCCCGGCTCGGGGGCATTCAGTACTTC. It translates to CASSSFLSRLGGIQYF.

This clonotype was observed at least ten times. The chain recombines TRBV4-1 with TRBJ2-7; 11 nucleotides agree with TRBD1. The V gene end was trimmed by 3 bases and the J gene end by 5 bases; junction bases not matched to a gene: 6. The CDR3 loop spans 15 amino acids. The germline CDR1 and CDR2 sequences are MGHRA and YSYEKL. The CDR3 bases are TGCGCCAGCAGCCATCACGGACAGGGGGCAGACGAGCAGTACGTC. Protein sequence: CASSHHGQGADEQYV.

The rearrangement joins TRBV24-1 to TRBJ2-5; TRBD2 aligns across 11 bases. The CDR3 has 16 residues. In germline, CDR1 is KGHDR, CDR2 SFDVKD. Losses at the gene ends were 4 bases for V and 1 base for J; bases not matched to a gene: 4. DNA for the CDR3: TGTGCCACCAGTGAGGCGGGACTAGCGGTCCAAGAGACCCAGTACTTC. Its translation: CATSEAGLAVQETQYF.

This clonotype has just a few counts. The chain uses TRBV18 and TRBJ1-2; the D gene is possibly TRBD1 (5 bases). Germline V lookup: CDR1 KGHSH, CDR2 LQKENI. Trimming shortened V by 4 bases and J by 5 bases, and 14 bases separated the two germline ends. This CDR3 region has 14 residues. For the CDR3, the DNA is TGTGCCAGCTCACAGCGGGGCGAACTTTATGGCTACACCTTC. Translated, it gives CASSQRGELYGYTF.